This T cell receptor (beta chain) is drawn from a study of T cell changes during pregnancy in multiple sclerosis. Profiling relied on immunoSEQ multiplex PCR, and the TCRdb table lists in-frame clones only, not all of them. The repertoire holds fewer than 60,000 clones, with roughly 87% as singletons. V was pared by 7 bases and J by 2 bases, with 18 bases between. CDR3 length equals 15 residues. CDR1 MNHEY and CDR2 SVGAGI come from the germline V gene. This sequence joins TRBV6-5 and TRBJ2-7; D is possibly TRBD2 (6 bases). The TCR comes from a female donor in good health, enrolled as a control in a pregnancy study. The sequenced sample was peripheral blood, obtained in the third trimester of pregnancy. Here the CDR3 DNA reads TGTGCCAGCAAGGTCGGGGGACTGAGCCCCTACGAGCAGTACTTC. Protein sequence: CASKVGGLSPYEQYF.